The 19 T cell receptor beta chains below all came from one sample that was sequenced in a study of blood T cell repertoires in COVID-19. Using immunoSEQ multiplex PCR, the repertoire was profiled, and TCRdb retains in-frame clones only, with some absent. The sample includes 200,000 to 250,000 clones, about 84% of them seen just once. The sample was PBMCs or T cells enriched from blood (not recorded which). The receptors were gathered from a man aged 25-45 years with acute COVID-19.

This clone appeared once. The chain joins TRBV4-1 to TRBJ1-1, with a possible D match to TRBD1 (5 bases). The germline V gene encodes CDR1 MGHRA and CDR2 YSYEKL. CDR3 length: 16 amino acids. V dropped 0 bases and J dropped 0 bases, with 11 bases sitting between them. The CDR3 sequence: CASSQDTGPLNTEAFF. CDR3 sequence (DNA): TGCGCCAGCAGCCAAGATACAGGCCCTTTGAACACTGAAGCTTTCTTT.

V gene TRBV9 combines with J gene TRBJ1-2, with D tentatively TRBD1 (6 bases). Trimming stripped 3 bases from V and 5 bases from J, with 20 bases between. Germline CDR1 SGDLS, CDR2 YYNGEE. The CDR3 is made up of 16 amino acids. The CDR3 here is CASSGRTAAGGYGYTF. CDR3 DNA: TGTGCCAGCAGCGGAAGGACAGCAGCCGGGGGGTATGGCTACACCTTC.

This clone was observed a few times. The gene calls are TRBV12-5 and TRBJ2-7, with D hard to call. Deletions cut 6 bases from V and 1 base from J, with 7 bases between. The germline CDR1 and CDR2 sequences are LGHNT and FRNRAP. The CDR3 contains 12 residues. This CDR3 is CASGVRSYEQYF. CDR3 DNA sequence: TGTGCTAGTGGGGTGAGATCCTACGAGCAGTACTTC.

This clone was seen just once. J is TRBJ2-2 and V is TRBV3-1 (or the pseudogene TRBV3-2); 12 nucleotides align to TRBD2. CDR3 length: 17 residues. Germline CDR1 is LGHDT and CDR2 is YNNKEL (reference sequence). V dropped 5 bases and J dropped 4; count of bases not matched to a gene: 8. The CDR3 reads CASSARTSGAGTGELFF. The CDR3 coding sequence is TGTGCCAGCAGCGCTAGGACTAGCGGGGCGGGCACCGGGGAGCTGTTTTTT.

The CDR3 sequence: CASSEQGWTGELFF. As DNA, the CDR3 is TGTGCCAGCAGTGAACAGGGTTGGACCGGGGAGCTGTTTTTT. The gene calls are TRBV6-1 and TRBJ2-2, with a tentative D call TRBD1 (5 bases). V lost 2 bases and J 5 bases, leaving 9 bases between the germline ends. CDR3 length equals 14 residues. Germline V gene sequence: CDR1 MNHNS, CDR2 SASEGT.

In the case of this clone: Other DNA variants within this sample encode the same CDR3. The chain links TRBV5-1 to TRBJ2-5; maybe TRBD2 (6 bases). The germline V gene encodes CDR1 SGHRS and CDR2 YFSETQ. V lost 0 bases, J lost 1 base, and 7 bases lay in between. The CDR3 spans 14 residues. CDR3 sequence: CASSLGGVQETQYF. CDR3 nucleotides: TGCGCCAGCAGCTTGGGGGGGGTCCAAGAGACCCAGTACTTC.

CDR3 region: CASSQRQGSLPTNEKLFF. The CDR3 DNA follows: TGTGCCAGCAGTCAGAGACAGGGGTCCCTTCCAACTAATGAAAAACTGTTTTTT. This chain uses TRBV27 with TRBJ1-4, with 8 nucleotides matching TRBD1. Germline loops: CDR1 MNHEY, CDR2 SMNVEV (reference sequence). V trimming: 5 bases; J trimming: 0 bases; junction bases outside the gene matches: 11. The CDR3 length is 18 residues.

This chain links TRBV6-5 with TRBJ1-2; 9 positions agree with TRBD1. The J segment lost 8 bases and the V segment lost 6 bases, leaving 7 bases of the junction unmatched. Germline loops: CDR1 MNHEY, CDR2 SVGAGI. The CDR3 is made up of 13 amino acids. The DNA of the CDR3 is TGTGCCAGCAGAATCACAGGGGGCTGGGGCTACACCTTC. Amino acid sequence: CASRITGGWGYTF.

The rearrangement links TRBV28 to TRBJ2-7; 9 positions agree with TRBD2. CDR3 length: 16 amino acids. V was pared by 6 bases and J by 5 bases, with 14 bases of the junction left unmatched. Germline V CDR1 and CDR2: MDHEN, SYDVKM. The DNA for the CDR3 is TGTGCCAGCAGACGCCCCCTGGCTAGCGGGGCTAACGAGCAGTACTTC. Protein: CASRRPLASGANEQYF.

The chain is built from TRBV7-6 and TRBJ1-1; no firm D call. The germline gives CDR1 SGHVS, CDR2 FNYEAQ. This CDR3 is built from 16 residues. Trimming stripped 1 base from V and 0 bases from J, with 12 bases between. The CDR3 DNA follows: TGTGCCAGCAGCTTAGTTGCTCCAGAAATGAACACTGAAGCTTTCTTT. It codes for CASSLVAPEMNTEAFF.

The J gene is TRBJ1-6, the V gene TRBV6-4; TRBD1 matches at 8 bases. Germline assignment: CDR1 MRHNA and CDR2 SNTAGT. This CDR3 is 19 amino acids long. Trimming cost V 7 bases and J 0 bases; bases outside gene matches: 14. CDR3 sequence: CASTQKQLGTGSYNSPLHF. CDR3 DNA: TGTGCCAGCACCCAGAAGCAGCTGGGGACAGGCTCCTATAATTCACCCCTCCACTTT.

The CDR3 is CASSSHLGLAGGLRETQYF. The CDR3 DNA reads as TGTGCCAGCAGCTCCCACCTCGGACTAGCGGGGGGGCTAAGAGAGACCCAGTACTTC. The chain recombines TRBV11-2 with TRBJ2-5, with 15 bases identical to TRBD2. The CDR3 has 19 amino acids. V lost 4 bases to trimming and J lost 4 bases; unmatched junction nucleotides: 13. The germline gives CDR1 SGHAT, CDR2 FQNNGV.

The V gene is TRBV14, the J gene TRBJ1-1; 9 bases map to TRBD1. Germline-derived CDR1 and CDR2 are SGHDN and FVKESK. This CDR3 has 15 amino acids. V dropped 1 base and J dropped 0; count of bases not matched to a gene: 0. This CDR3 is CASSQGTGVNTEAFF. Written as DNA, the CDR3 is TGTGCCAGCAGCCAAGGGACAGGGGTGAACACTGAAGCTTTCTTT.

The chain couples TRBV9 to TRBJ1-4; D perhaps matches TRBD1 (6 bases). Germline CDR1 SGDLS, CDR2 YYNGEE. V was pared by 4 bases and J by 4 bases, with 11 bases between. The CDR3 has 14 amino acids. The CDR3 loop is CASSPQGYNEKLFF. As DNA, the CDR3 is TGTGCCAGCAGCCCACAGGGCTATAATGAAAAACTGTTTTTT.

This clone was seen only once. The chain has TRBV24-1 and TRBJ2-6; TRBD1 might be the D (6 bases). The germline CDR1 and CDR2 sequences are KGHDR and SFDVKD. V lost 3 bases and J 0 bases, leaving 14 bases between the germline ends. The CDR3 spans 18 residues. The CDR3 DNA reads TGTGCCACCAGTGATGCCCGGGACACGAGCTCTGGGGCCAACGTCCTGACTTTC. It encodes CATSDARDTSSGANVLTF.

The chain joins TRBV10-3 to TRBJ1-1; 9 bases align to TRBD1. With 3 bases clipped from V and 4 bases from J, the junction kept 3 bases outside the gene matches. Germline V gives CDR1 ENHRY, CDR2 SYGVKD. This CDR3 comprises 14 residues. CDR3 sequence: CAISETGGPTEAFF. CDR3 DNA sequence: TGTGCCATCAGTGAAACAGGGGGCCCCACTGAAGCTTTCTTT.

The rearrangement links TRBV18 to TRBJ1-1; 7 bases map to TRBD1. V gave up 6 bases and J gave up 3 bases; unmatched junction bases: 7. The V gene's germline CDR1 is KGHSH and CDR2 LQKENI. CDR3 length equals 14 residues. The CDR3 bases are TGTGCCAGCTCCCCGGACAGGCTCTACACTGAAGCTTTCTTT. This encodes CASSPDRLYTEAFF.

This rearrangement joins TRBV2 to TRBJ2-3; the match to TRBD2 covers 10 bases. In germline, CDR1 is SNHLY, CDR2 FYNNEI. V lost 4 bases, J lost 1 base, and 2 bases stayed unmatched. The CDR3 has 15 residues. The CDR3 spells CASSGGLAGTDTQYF. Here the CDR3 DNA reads TGTGCCAGCAGTGGAGGACTAGCGGGCACAGATACGCAGTATTTT.

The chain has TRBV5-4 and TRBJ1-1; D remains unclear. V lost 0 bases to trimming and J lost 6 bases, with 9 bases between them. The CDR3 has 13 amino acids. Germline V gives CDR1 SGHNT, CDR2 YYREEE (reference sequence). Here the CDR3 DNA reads TGTGCCAGCAGCTTGGGGGGAGTCCCTGAAGCTTTCTTT. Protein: CASSLGGVPEAFF.